The source of this T cell receptor beta chain is a study of blood T cell repertoires in COVID-19. About the study: From T cells, B-cell-depleted T cells, or PBMCs came the material, which was cDNA or gDNA.

TCRdb's copy holds only in-frame clones and misses some; the assay was immunoSEQ multiplex PCR. The repertoire has 250,000 to 350,000 clones, about 88% of them found once; the top ten carry about 1.5%. CDR1 MDHEN and CDR2 SYDVKM come from the germline V gene. CDR3 length equals 11 residues. V was trimmed by 2 bases and J by 6 bases, leaving 5 bases between them. This TCR was sampled from a human donor with COVID-19, enrolled during active disease. The donor label of this sample is uncertain. This chain uses TRBV28 with TRBJ2-7, with D uncertain. Input material: peripheral blood. CDR3 nucleotides: TGTGCCAGCAGTTTAACGGGCGAGCAGTACTTC. Its translation: CASSLTGEQYF.